The T cell receptor beta chain described here comes from a study of T cells after yellow fever vaccination. Study summary: Those fractions that held only low numbers of cells were prepared using the SMART-Seq v4 Ultra Low Input RNA kit. Study-wide results and limits: Clonotypes found in both CD4 and CD8 compartments made up a small share. Post-booster reappearance was seen for most primary-vaccination clones (roughly 97% CD4, roughly 88% CD8).

This clonotype was counted only a few times. Its cognate antigen is unknown. Germline V gene data show CDR1 as LGHDT and CDR2 as YNNKEL (reference sequence). Trimming took 2 bases from V and 7 from J, leaving 6 bases between them. This CDR3 spans 11 amino acids. A universal primer site and UMIs were added as TCR cDNA was made by 5'RACE template switching. TCRdb itself ran the 5' RACE reads through MiXCR, one entry per CDR3 protein. Of 320,000 or so distinct CDR3 sequences listed, 7% to 10% are singletons. The origin of this receptor is a man aged 18-30 years who received the YFV17D yellow fever vaccine. The sequenced sample was PBMCs, obtained around 45 days after the first yellow fever vaccination. The J gene is TRBJ2-7, the V gene TRBV3-1; D is unclear. DNA for the CDR3: TGTGCCAGCAGCCAACCCGGGGAGCAGTACTTC. Translating it yields CASSQPGEQYF.